This T cell receptor (beta chain) was recovered during a study of T cell repertoires in cytomegalovirus infection (dated by TCRdb to the late 2010s). About the study as a whole: Recently identified HLA-C-restricted CMV epitopes, whose presentation resists viral immunomodulation, were targeted by peptide stimulations together with well-studied HLA-B-restricted epitopes. Donor HLA type was relevant to the analysis, because carriage of CMV infection together with the matching HLA type was indicated by public TCR beta signatures.

The paper as a whole reports these results and caveats: Carriers of CMV infection plus the relevant HLA type were discriminated by the cumulative frequency of public TCR beta family members in the study cohort and in an independent roughly 350-donor cohort. The ex vivo response was dominated by HLA-C-restricted CMV-specific TCR beta clonotypes, which also provided the single most frequent clonotype in two of eight donors.

From a lookup of the germline V gene, CDR1 and CDR2 are MGHDK and SYGVNS. Here V drops 4 bases and J drops 9 bases, and the junction holds 7 bases not matched to any gene. Measured from the cysteine to the phenylalanine, the CDR3 is 15 residues long. Of all the DNA, just the CDR3 is kept, 45 bases in frame from base 1. The sample holds a few counts of this clonotype. Its cognate antigen has yet to be identified. No qualities accompany the bases; no much larger clone lies one base away. Instrument used: Illumina HiSeq 1500. Through fastp at Q25 and MiXCR, TCRdb rebuilt clones from the public reads, retaining in-frame beta chains. Under each unique CDR3 protein, matching rows form one entry showing the most common genes and DNA. Across this sample there are fewer than 900,000 distinct CDR3 sequences, with roughly 28% seen only once. Around 13% of the sample goes to the ten largest clones. The intended sense of this specimen's treatment or condition label: in vitro stimulation with specific CMV peptide epitopes to enrich CMV-specific T cells.

The clonotype originates from a human donor in good health (CMV status not recorded). Some clones in this sample may be carry-over from other donors' samples. The sequence links TRBV25-1 to TRBJ1-6, with 9 bases matching TRBD1. Sequences were derived from cultured CD8+ T cells from PBMCs, sampled from culture after CMV antigen stimulation. The CDR3 here reads CASSGETGGTSPLHF. The DNA is TGTGCCAGCAGTGGGGAGACAGGGGGTACTTCACCCCTCCACTTT.